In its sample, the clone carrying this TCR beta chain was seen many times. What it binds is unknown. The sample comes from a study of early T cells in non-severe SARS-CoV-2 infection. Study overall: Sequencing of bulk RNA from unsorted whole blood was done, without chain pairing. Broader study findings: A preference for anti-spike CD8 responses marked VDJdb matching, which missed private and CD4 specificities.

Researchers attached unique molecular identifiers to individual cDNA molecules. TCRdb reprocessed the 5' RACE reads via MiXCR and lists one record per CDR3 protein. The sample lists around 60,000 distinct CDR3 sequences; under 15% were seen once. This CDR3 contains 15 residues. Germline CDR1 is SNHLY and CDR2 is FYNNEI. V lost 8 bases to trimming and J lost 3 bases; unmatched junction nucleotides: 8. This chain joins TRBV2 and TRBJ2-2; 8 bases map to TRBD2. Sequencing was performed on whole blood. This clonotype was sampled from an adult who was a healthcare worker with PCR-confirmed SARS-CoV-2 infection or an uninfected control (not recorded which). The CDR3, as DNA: TGTGCCAGCGGGGAGCGGGGGCTTTACACCGGGGAGCTGTTTTTT. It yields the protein CASGERGLYTGELFF. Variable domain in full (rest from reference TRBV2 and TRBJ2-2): EPEVTQTPSHQVTQMGQEVILRCVPISNHLYFYWYRQILGQKVEFLVSFYNNEISEKSEIFDDQFSVERPDGSNFTLKIRSTKLEDSAMYFCASGERGLYTGELFFGEGSRLTVL.